This TCR beta chain was observed in a study of glioma-infiltrating T cells. Per germline, CDR1 SGHNT and CDR2 YYREEE (reference sequence). J gave up 4 bases and V 0 bases, and 6 bases lay outside the gene matches. The CDR3 is 15 residues long. TCR alpha and beta CDR3 regions were amplified from RNA using iRepertoire nested multiplex PCR. In TCRdb, the multiplex PCR reads were re-called with MiXCR into one record per CDR3 protein. Of roughly 120,000 distinct CDR3 sequences in the sample, more than 20% were seen once. The clonotype comes from a human donor with low-grade glioma or glioblastoma, undergoing nonglioma brain surgery, or in good health (not recorded which). The J gene is TRBJ2-7, the V gene TRBV5-4; 8 nucleotides align to TRBD2. The sample taken for sequencing was glioma tissue, nonneoplastic brain tissue, or PBMCs (not recorded which). This CDR3 reads CASSLARGLGYEQYF. DNA of the CDR3: TGTGCCAGCAGCTTGGCCAGGGGACTAGGGTACGAGCAGTACTTC.